This paragraph reports one T cell receptor beta chain. Assay: immunoSEQ multiplex PCR; the TCRdb copy retains only in-frame clones and omits some. Among 200,000 to 250,000 clones listed, roughly four fifths were seen once. The CDR3 totals 12 residues. The V end was cut by 3 bases, the J end by 8 bases, with 9 bases between. CDR1 is KGHDR and CDR2 is SFDVKD in the germline V gene. The data derive from a study of blood T cell repertoires in COVID-19. Study-level information: Collection of acute and convalescent COVID-19 samples took place in the United States, Italy and Spain.

The sequencing input was peripheral blood. V gene TRBV24-1 combines with J gene TRBJ1-2; D gene ambiguous. The receptor comes from a woman of 80 years or more with COVID-19, enrolled during active disease. CDR3 loop: CATSDGLVGYTF. As DNA, the CDR3 is TGTGCCACCAGTGATGGCCTAGTGGGCTACACCTTC.